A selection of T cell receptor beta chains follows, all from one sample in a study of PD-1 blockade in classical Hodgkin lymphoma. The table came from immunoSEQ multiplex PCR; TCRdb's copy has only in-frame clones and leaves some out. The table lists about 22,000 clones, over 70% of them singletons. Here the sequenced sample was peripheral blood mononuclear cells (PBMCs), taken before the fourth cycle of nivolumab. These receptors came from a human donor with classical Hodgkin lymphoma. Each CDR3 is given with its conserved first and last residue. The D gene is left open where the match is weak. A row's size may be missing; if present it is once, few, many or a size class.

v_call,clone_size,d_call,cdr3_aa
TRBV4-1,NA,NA,CASSRKVGMNTEAFF
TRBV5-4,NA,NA,CASSAMRTTDTQYF
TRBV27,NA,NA,CASSKLPNQPQHF
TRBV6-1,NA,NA,CASSEASMGGDEQYF
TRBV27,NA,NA,CASSPWGQGSGQPQHF
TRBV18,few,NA,CASSPGRDETQYF
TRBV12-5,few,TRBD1,CASGSDRAYEQYF
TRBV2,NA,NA,CASSEVSGKLFF
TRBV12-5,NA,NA,CASGSGNTIYF
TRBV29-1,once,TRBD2,CSVKVLAGVTGELFF
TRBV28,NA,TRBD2,CASSGGWREIGGELFF
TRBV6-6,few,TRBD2,CASRDTSGRANEQFF
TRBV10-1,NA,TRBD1,CASSESGAGQGGSYEQYF
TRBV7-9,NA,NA,CASSLDGVGTEAFF
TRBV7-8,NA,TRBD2,CASSLLQTSGTTDTQYF
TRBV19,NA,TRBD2,CASSSWTSGTSYNEQFF
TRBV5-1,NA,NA,CASSLAAYEQYF
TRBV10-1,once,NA,CASSESGTKRYGYTF
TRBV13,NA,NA,CASSSQRERIASYNEQFF
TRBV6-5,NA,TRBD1,CASSYYGTGAGEQYF
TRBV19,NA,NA,CASSGLTADTQYF
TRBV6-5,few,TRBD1,CASSYYSGQGNGYTF
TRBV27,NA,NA,CASSLSGNEQFF
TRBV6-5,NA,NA,CASSYLDSFDGYTF
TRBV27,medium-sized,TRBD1,CASSLSGTGVYEQYF
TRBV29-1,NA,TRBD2,CSVDGVGTSGSYEQYF
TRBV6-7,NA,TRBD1,CASSYSTGQGSYEQYF
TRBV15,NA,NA,CATSRVFGGASLNEQFF
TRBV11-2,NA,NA,CASSLDFSPIYYEQYF
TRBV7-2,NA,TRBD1,CASSDRTGGDEKLFF
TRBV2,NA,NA,CASSDEMGGEQYF
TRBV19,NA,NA,CASSIEGRYEQYF
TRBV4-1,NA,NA,CASSQDVGTSKETQYF
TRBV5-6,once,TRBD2,CASSLSGSAGTYEQYF
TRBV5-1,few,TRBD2,CASSLEAGGPYEQYF
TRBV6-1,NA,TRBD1,CASSARDSRNTEAFF